The clone carrying this TCR beta chain showed up just a few times. No antigen is known for it. Authors of the study amplified TCR beta CDR3 regions from RNA transcripts. A set of HTBI primers served as the primers for a first-round RT-PCR of the TCR CDR3. TCRdb re-called the multiplex PCR reads through MiXCR, storing one row per CDR3 protein. The data hold about 700,000 distinct CDR3 sequences, with about 45% observed a single time. Reasons for excluding patients were uncontrolled infection, other autoimmune disease, pregnancy or lactation. This entry is derived from a study of T cells in Graves' hyperthyroidism and ophthalmopathy. Study observations and caveats: A model of 13 V-J features distinguished ophthalmopathy from stable hyperthyroidism.

In germline, CDR1 is SGHTA, CDR2 FQGNSA. This CDR3 region has 14 residues. V lost 1 base and J lost 8, with 14 bases in between. The sequence derives from an adult man with Graves' disease, either hyperthyroidism or ophthalmopathy (not recorded which). The chain employs TRBV7-2 and TRBJ1-2; D unresolved. Material for sequencing was peripheral blood or thyroid tissue (not recorded which). CDR3 region: CASSLVPWRSGYTF. CDR3 DNA: TGTGCCAGCAGCTTAGTCCCATGGCGTTCAGGCTACACCTTC.